Each of the 15 T cell receptor beta chains below was sequenced from the same sample in a study of CD8 T cells in ankylosing spondylitis (dated by TCRdb to the late 2010s). The protocol used for the library was 5' RACE. The data were produced on an Illumina HiSeq 2500. TCRdb redid the processing of the public reads, applying fastp at Q25 and MiXCR, and retained in-frame beta chains. Every entry covers one CDR3 protein and lists the most common genes and DNA from its rows. The sample includes about 39,000 distinct CDR3 sequences, with 10% observed a single time. The top ten hold more than 15% of the sample. Sequenced: blood, either unsorted or a sorted T cell fraction (not recorded which). These TCRs come from a male donor with ankylosing spondylitis or in good health (not recorded which).

This clonotype occurred many times. As DNA, the CDR3 is TGTGCCAGCAGTGAAGGACAGGGCCGCACAGATACGCAGTATTTT. Amino acids: CASSEGQGRTDTQYF. This chain uses TRBV25-1 with TRBJ2-3; 8 positions agree with TRBD1. This CDR3 has 15 residues. J lost 1 base, V lost 2 bases, and 2 bases had no gene match. Looked up from germline, CDR1 is MGHDK and CDR2 is SYGVNS.

This clonotype was picked up many times. V and J are TRBV7-8 and TRBJ2-2, with a tentative D call TRBD2 (6 bases). This CDR3 has 16 residues. Trimming took off 5 bases at V and 5 bases at J, with 18 bases between the two ends. CDR1 is SGHVS, CDR2 FQNEAQ, per germline. The CDR3 loop reads CASSPRDGRKTGELFF. In nucleotides, the CDR3 is TGTGCCAGCAGCCCCCGGGACGGGAGAAAGACCGGGGAGCTGTTTTTT. Full variable domain (missing parts from reference TRBV7-8 and TRBJ2-2): GAGVSQSPRYKVAKRGQDVALRCDPISGHVSLFWYQQALGQGPEFLTYFQNEAQLDKSGLPSDRFFAERPEGSVSTLKIQRTQQEDSAVYLCASSPRDGRKTGELFFGEGSRLTVL.

This clonotype was counted many times. This chain uses TRBV25-1 with TRBJ2-3; D unclear. The ends were cut back, 1 base at V and 6 bases at J, with 11 bases in the middle. The germline CDR1 and CDR2 sequences are MGHDK and SYGVNS. The CDR3 consists of 14 residues. CDR3 in amino acids: CASSELEPPDTQYF. CDR3 coding DNA: TGTGCCAGCAGTGAATTAGAGCCACCGGATACGCAGTATTTT.

This clonotype was found many times. The rearrangement joins TRBV5-1 to TRBJ2-5; 8 positions match TRBD2. Per the germline V gene, CDR1 is SGHRS and CDR2 is YFSETQ. CDR3 length equals 15 residues. V was clipped by 3 bases and J by 4 bases; unmatched bases: 8. CDR3 loop: CASSWRAGGGETQYF. CDR3 in DNA: TGCGCCAGCAGCTGGCGCGCGGGAGGAGGAGAGACCCAGTACTTC.

In this sample, this clonotype turned up many times. DNA of the CDR3: TGTGCCATCAGCGCCGGAATGGGGACTAGCGGCCAAGAGACCCAGTACTTC. Protein product: CAISAGMGTSGQETQYF. The J gene is TRBJ2-5, the V gene TRBV10-3, with 11 bases that match TRBD2. Trimming cost V 6 bases and J 1 base; bases outside gene matches: 10. Germline V gene data show CDR1 as ENHRY and CDR2 as SYGVKD. This CDR3 region has 17 residues.

Many counts were recorded for this clonotype. The chain is built from TRBV4-1 and TRBJ1-3; D gene ambiguous. This CDR3 has 17 amino acids. Trimming took off 1 base at V and 0 bases at J, with 13 bases between the two ends. The germline CDR1 and CDR2 sequences are MGHRA and YSYEKL. The CDR3 here is CASSQGLRQISGNTIYF. The CDR3 DNA sequence: TGCGCCAGCAGCCAAGGCCTTCGACAAATCTCTGGAAACACCATATATTTT.

This clonotype was seen more than once but under ten times. The gene calls are TRBV9 and TRBJ2-1, with 10 bases fitting TRBD2. Losses at the gene ends were 0 bases for V and 7 bases for J; bases not matched to a gene: 4. The CDR3 runs to 15 residues. Germline CDR1 reads SGDLS; CDR2 reads YYNGEE. The chain's CDR3 is CASSVATSGMNEQFF. The CDR3, as DNA: TGTGCCAGCAGCGTAGCTACTAGCGGGATGAATGAGCAGTTCTTC.

The sample holds one count of this clonotype. Sequence at one end of the junction differs from germline and may be a read error. The chain joins TRBV4-2 to TRBJ2-7, with D possibly being TRBD1 (6 bases). Germline assignment: CDR1 LGHNA and CDR2 YNFKEQ. CDR3 length: 13 residues. The CDR3 DNA reads TGTGCCATCAGCCCCGGACAGCCCTGCGAGCAGTACTTC. Its protein is CAISPGQPCEQYF.

In its sample, this clonotype was seen many times. CDR3 nucleotides: TGCGCCAGCAGCCAAGATTCGAGGGGTGGCTACACCTTC. This gives the protein CASSQDSRGGYTF. V and J are TRBV4-3 and TRBJ1-2, with D possibly matching TRBD1 (5 bases). The CDR3 consists of 13 residues. Between the trimmed V and J ends, which lost 0 bases and 7 bases, there was a span of 9 bases. In germline, CDR1 is LGHNA, CDR2 YSLEER.

This clonotype was recorded at least ten times. This chain uses TRBV5-1 with TRBJ2-3; D unclear. The CDR3 consists of 14 residues. CDR1 and CDR2 from the germline V gene are SGHRS and YFSETQ. V was clipped by 0 bases and J by 8 bases, with 13 bases between them. This CDR3 reads CASSLDRVKGTQYF. CDR3 DNA sequence: TGCGCCAGCAGCTTGGACCGGGTTAAGGGTACGCAGTATTTT.

The table lists this clonotype with a few counts. The V gene is TRBV6-4, the J gene TRBJ2-1, with D perhaps being TRBD1 or TRBD2 (5 bases each). The CDR3 has 15 amino acids. Trimming shortened V by 3 bases and J by 3 bases, and 12 bases separated the two germline ends. Germline loops: CDR1 MRHNA, CDR2 SNTAGT. CDR3 residues: CASSEVWGIYNEQFF. The CDR3 bases are TGTGCCAGCAGTGAAGTATGGGGGATCTACAATGAGCAGTTCTTC.

This clonotype was recorded many times. The chain couples TRBV5-5 to TRBJ1-1, with D uncertain. Germline CDR1 and CDR2: SGHKS and YYEKEE (reference sequence). This CDR3 is 13 amino acids long. The V and J ends lost 2 bases and 1 base respectively, with 6 bases between them. The CDR3 coding sequence is TGTGCCAGCAGCTTCTCAGGGAACACTGAAGCTTTCTTT. Translation gives CASSFSGNTEAFF.

This clonotype has more than one count but fewer than ten. The chain has TRBV6-2 or TRBV6-3 and TRBJ2-7, with 14 bases aligning to TRBD2. CDR3 length: 14 residues. Looked up from germline, CDR1 is MNHEY and CDR2 is SVGEGT. V trimming: 5 bases; J trimming: 4 bases; junction bases outside the gene matches: 1. The CDR3 sequence: CASSRLAGGYEQYF. CDR3 bases: TGTGCCAGCAGTCGACTAGCGGGAGGGTACGAGCAGTACTTC.

This clonotype was seen at least ten times. The J gene is TRBJ2-7, the V gene TRBV12-3 or TRBV12-4; 10 nucleotides align to TRBD2. The CDR3 has 13 amino acids. V dropped 6 bases and J dropped 3; count of bases not matched to a gene: 2. CDR3 DNA sequence: TGTGCCAGCAGCTGGACTAGCGGCTACGAGCAGTACTTC. It codes for CASSWTSGYEQYF.

The chain joins TRBV6-2 or TRBV6-3 to TRBJ2-7; no reliable D call. Germline lookup yields CDR1 MNHEY and CDR2 SVGEGT. The V end was cut by 7 bases, the J end by 0 bases, with 13 bases between. The CDR3 is 14 amino acids. DNA of the CDR3: TGTGCCAGCATCGAGGCAAGGGCCTCCTACGAGCAGTACTTC. It specifies CASIEARASYEQYF.